The clone carrying this T cell receptor beta chain was seen repeatedly, ten times or more. Its antigen is as yet unknown. V was cut by 9 bases and J by 7 bases, with 16 bases left in between. The CDR3 loop spans 12 amino acids. The sample originates from a study of CD8 T cells in ankylosing spondylitis. Notes on the study in general: The disease-linked clones had a CD8+ phenotype and low blood frequencies. Blood from ankylosing spondylitis patients appeared to carry a characteristic roughly 8-variant TCR beta motif.

TCRdb re-derived calls from the 5' RACE reads in MiXCR, one entry per CDR3 protein. The sample comprises 130,000 or so distinct CDR3 sequences, around 7% of which are singletons, and roughly an eighth rests with the top ten. The J gene is TRBJ2-7, the V gene TRBV12-3 or TRBV12-4; perhaps TRBD2 as D (7 bases). The TCR originated in a male donor with ankylosing spondylitis or in good health (not recorded which). The sequenced sample consisted of blood, either unsorted or a sorted T cell fraction (not recorded which). The CDR3 region is CASTGGAWEQYF. DNA for the CDR3: TGTGCCAGTACTGGGGGGGCATGGGAGCAGTACTTC.